The 24 T cell receptor beta chains presented below share a single source sample, sequenced in a study of radiation and T cells in renal cell carcinoma. The time point: blood 2 weeks post-SBRT. The treatment denotes: 15 Gy SBRT to primary tumor, nephrectomy 4 weeks later. Repertoires were generated with immunoSEQ multiplex PCR, while TCRdb's copy carries only in-frame clones and drops some. The table lists roughly 130,000 clones, 70% to 90% of them singletons, with 4.5% to 7.5% in the top ten. The source material was blood, sampled from a patient whose treatment included radiotherapy and nephrectomy. The receptors were gathered from a woman aged 70-85 years with renal cell carcinoma.

This chain uses TRBV6-5 with TRBJ1-6, with D unclear. The CDR3 runs 15 residues. Germline-derived CDR1 and CDR2 are MNHEY and SVGAGI. Trimming shortened V by 0 bases and J by 10 bases, and 13 bases separated the two germline ends. The CDR3 here is CASSYSRRERSPLHF. In nucleotides, the CDR3 is TGTGCCAGCAGTTACTCGAGGAGGGAGCGGTCACCCCTCCACTTT.

This chain joins TRBV6-1 and TRBJ1-5; no definite D call. The CDR3 runs to 13 residues. Looked up from germline, CDR1 is MNHNS and CDR2 is SASEGT. Trimming removed 1 base from V and 6 bases from J, with 7 bases in between. The CDR3 coding sequence is TGTGCCAGCAGTGAAGGCCGGGTTCAGCCCCAGCATTTT. Encoded protein: CASSEGRVQPQHF.

The chain employs TRBV9 and TRBJ2-3, with D possibly being TRBD1 or TRBD2 (5 bases each). CDR3 length: 16 amino acids. CDR1 and CDR2 from the germline V gene are SGDLS and YYNGEE. Trimming cost V 3 bases and J 2 bases, with 16 bases left between them. The CDR3 protein is CASSARDAAFTDTQYF. CDR3 DNA sequence: TGTGCCAGCAGCGCCCGGGACGCCGCATTCACAGATACGCAGTATTTT.

This sequence joins TRBV5-1 and TRBJ2-1; 7 nucleotides line up with TRBD1. The CDR3 contains 15 residues. Germline CDR1 and CDR2: SGHRS and YFSETQ. V dropped 0 bases and J dropped 3; count of bases not matched to a gene: 3. The CDR3 nucleotides read TGCGCCAGCAGCTTGGTGGGACAGAACTACAATGAGCAGTTCTTC. Protein: CASSLVGQNYNEQFF.

The gene calls are TRBV11-3 and TRBJ1-2; TRBD1 agrees at 8 bases. Germline CDR1 is SGHNT and CDR2 is YENEEA. Trimming removed 5 bases from V and 4 bases from J; junction bases left unmatched: 9. The length of the CDR3 is 15 residues. The chain's CDR3 is CASSQRGRGLYGYTF. As DNA, the CDR3 is TGTGCCAGCAGCCAGAGGGGCAGGGGGCTCTATGGCTACACCTTC.

The genes are TRBV13 and TRBJ1-2; D remains ambiguous. Trimming removed 1 base at V and 4 bases at J, with 10 bases between. The CDR3 sequence is 14 residues long. Looked up from germline, CDR1 is PRHDT and CDR2 is FYEKMQ (reference sequence). The CDR3 DNA reads TGTGCCAGCAGCTTAGCTGGAATCCCCTATGGCTACACCTTC. Translated, it gives CASSLAGIPYGYTF. The full variable domain, rest sourced from reference TRBV13 and TRBJ1-2, is AAGVIQSPRHLIKEKRETATLKCYPIPRHDTVYWYQQGPGQDPQFLISFYEKMQSDKGSIPDRFSAQQFSDYHSELNMSSLELGDSALYFCASSLAGIPYGYTFGSGTRLTVV.

The rearrangement joins TRBV28 to TRBJ1-2; D gene unclear. Germline CDR1 reads MDHEN; CDR2 reads SYDVKM. This CDR3 spans 13 amino acids. V was clipped by 3 bases and J by 3 bases, with 8 bases between them. DNA for the CDR3: TGTGCCAGCAGTTTCGAGACGGACTATGGCTACACCTTC. Amino acids: CASSFETDYGYTF.

This clone has only one observation. J is TRBJ1-5 and V is TRBV28; D is possibly TRBD1 (5 bases). Trimming stripped 2 bases from V and 0 bases from J, with 5 bases between. CDR1 is MDHEN and CDR2 is SYDVKM in the germline V gene. There are 14 residues in the CDR3. The CDR3 loop is CASSLTGSNQPQHF. The CDR3 DNA reads as TGTGCCAGCAGTTTAACAGGTAGCAATCAGCCCCAGCATTTT.

The V gene is TRBV7-6, the J gene TRBJ1-5; D remains unclear. From germline, CDR1 is SGHVS and CDR2 FNYEAQ. Trimming took 4 bases from V and 1 from J, leaving 8 bases between them. The CDR3 runs to 14 residues. DNA of the CDR3: TGTGCCAGCAGCTCGTTGGGGAGCAATCAGCCCCAGCATTTT. Translation gives CASSSLGSNQPQHF. The variable domain in full, with the rest retrieved from reference TRBV7-6 and TRBJ1-5, is GAGVSQSPRYKVTKRGQDVALRCDPISGHVSLYWYRQALGQGPEFLTYFNYEAQQDKSGLPNDRFSAERPEGSISTLTIQRTEQRDSAMYRCASSSLGSNQPQHFGDGTRLSIL.

This clone was counted a few times. The CDR3 protein is CASSASGGPYEQYF. The CDR3 DNA reads as TGTGCCAGCAGTGCGTCGGGGGGACCCTACGAGCAGTACTTC. V gene TRBV27 combines with J gene TRBJ2-7, with 7 bases aligning to TRBD2. Germline V gene sequence: CDR1 MNHEY, CDR2 SMNVEV (reference sequence). V shed 5 bases and J 2 bases; nucleotides not matched to a gene: 6. The CDR3 covers 14 residues.

J is TRBJ1-2 and V is TRBV23-1; 7 nucleotides align to TRBD1. TRBV23-1 is filed as an ORF, its function uncertain. The CDR3 is 13 amino acids. J lost 6 bases, V lost 10 bases, and 11 bases had no gene match. CDR3 sequence: CATNRKGADGYTF. CDR3 DNA: TGCGCCACCAACCGAAAGGGGGCTGATGGCTACACCTTC.

The chain uses TRBV30 and TRBJ1-4, with D possibly TRBD1 on 5 matching bases. V lost 0 bases, J lost 8 bases, and 13 bases lay in between. From germline, CDR1 is GTSNPN and CDR2 SVGIG (reference sequence). CDR3 length equals 14 residues. This CDR3 is CAWSVAGRGEKLFF. The CDR3 DNA is TGTGCCTGGAGTGTCGCGGGTAGGGGAGAAAAACTGTTTTTT. The full variable domain, rest sourced from reference TRBV30 and TRBJ1-4, is SQTIHQWPATLVQPVGSPLSLECTVEGTSNPNLYWYRQAAGRGLQLLFYSVGIGQISSEVPQNLSASRPQDRQFILSSKKLLLSDSGFYLCAWSVAGRGEKLFFGSGTQLSVL.

There are a few counts of this clone. The chain joins TRBV13 to TRBJ2-7; no clear D. The CDR3 has 13 amino acids. V was clipped by 5 bases and J by 12 bases, with 20 bases between them. Germline V gene lookup returns CDR1 PRHDT and CDR2 FYEKMQ (reference sequence). In DNA form, the CDR3 reads TGTGCCAGCAGCGTACGTTCGGACCCCGGGTGGTACTTC. Residues: CASSVRSDPGWYF.

The chain links TRBV28 to TRBJ2-1; 8 nucleotides match TRBD2. CDR3 length: 12 residues. Germline V gene lookup returns CDR1 MDHEN and CDR2 SYDVKM. With V trimmed by 7 bases and J by 6 bases, 2 bases remained unmatched. The CDR3 DNA reads as TGTGCCAGCACAAGCGGGGGCAATGAGCAGTTCTTC. Its translation is CASTSGGNEQFF.

CDR3 in amino acids: CASSVGPRGGGTDTQYF. CDR3 bases: TGTGCCAGCAGCGTGGGGCCCCGGGGCGGGGGCACAGATACGCAGTATTTT. The chain couples TRBV9 to TRBJ2-3; D is possibly TRBD2 (6 bases). The CDR3 runs to 17 residues. V dropped 2 bases and J dropped 1 base, with 17 bases sitting between them. The V gene's germline CDR1 is SGDLS and CDR2 YYNGEE.

The gene calls are TRBV28 and TRBJ1-3; D ambiguous. V lost 2 bases to trimming and J lost 8 bases, with 13 bases between them. The CDR3 covers 14 residues. Germline V gene data show CDR1 as MDHEN and CDR2 as SYDVKM. The CDR3 here is CASSLITGVDTIYF. The DNA for the CDR3 is TGTGCCAGCAGTTTAATTACTGGGGTAGACACCATATATTTT.

J is TRBJ2-6 and V is TRBV19; either TRBD1 or TRBD2 may fit D (5 bases each). Germline assignment: CDR1 LNHDA and CDR2 SQIVND (reference sequence). The ends were cut back, 7 bases at V and 0 bases at J, with 10 bases in the middle. The CDR3 length is 15 residues. CDR3 protein: CASTRGGSGANVLTF. The CDR3 region has the DNA TGTGCCAGTACTCGTGGGGGCTCTGGGGCCAACGTCCTGACTTTC.

The V gene is TRBV5-1, the J gene TRBJ2-5; no reliable D call. The V gene's germline CDR1 is SGHRS and CDR2 YFSETQ. The ends were cut back, 4 bases at V and 5 bases at J, with 9 bases in the middle. The CDR3 length is 12 residues. The CDR3 DNA reads as TGCGCCAGCAGCCGGTCGCAGGAGACCCAGTACTTC. Encoded protein: CASSRSQETQYF.

The chain joins TRBV9 to TRBJ1-3; TRBD1 matches at 8 bases. With 3 bases clipped from V and 0 bases from J, the junction kept 2 bases outside the gene matches. This CDR3 has 15 residues. Germline V CDR1 and CDR2: SGDLS, YYNGEE. Here the CDR3 DNA reads TGTGCCAGCAGCGCAGGACAGGGCTCTGGAAACACCATATATTTT. It codes for CASSAGQGSGNTIYF.

For this clone: This sample includes further DNA sequences coding for the same CDR3. The J gene is TRBJ1-5, the V gene TRBV7-2, with D possibly matching TRBD1 (5 bases). The CDR3 has 14 amino acids. V lost 2 bases to trimming and J lost 7 bases, with 12 bases between them. Germline V gives CDR1 SGHTA, CDR2 FQGNSA. The CDR3 DNA sequence: TGTGCCAGCAGCTTACGTCAGGGTGGACAGCCCCAGCATTTT. This gives the protein CASSLRQGGQPQHF.

This clone was detected only once. The rearrangement uses TRBV11-3 and TRBJ1-1; weak D call: TRBD1 (5 bases). With 1 base removed from V and 5 bases from J, the gap between germline ends came to 8 bases. The germline CDR1 and CDR2 sequences are SGHNT and YENEEA. The CDR3 consists of 13 residues. Here the CDR3 reads CASSLAGGTEAFF. The CDR3 region has the DNA TGTGCCAGCAGCTTAGCGGGGGGAACTGAAGCTTTCTTT.

Regarding this clone: This CDR3 is also generated by other DNA sequences in the sample. V gene TRBV6-5 combines with J gene TRBJ1-2, with D possibly being TRBD1 (5 bases). Germline CDR1 MNHEY, CDR2 SVGAGI. Deletions cut 6 bases from V and 8 bases from J, with 10 bases between. The CDR3 runs 11 residues. Here the CDR3 reads CASSPGGGYTF. Here the CDR3 DNA reads TGTGCCAGCAGCCCGGGGGGGGGCTACACCTTC.

The chain uses TRBV29-1 and TRBJ2-5; possibly TRBD2 for D (7 bases). Looked up from germline, CDR1 is SQVTM and CDR2 is ANQGSEA. Between the trimmed V and J ends, which lost 2 bases and 4 bases, there was a span of 14 bases. The CDR3 has 14 residues. The CDR3 reads CSVEIGGVGETQYF. DNA for the CDR3: TGCAGCGTTGAAATAGGGGGGGTCGGAGAGACCCAGTACTTC.

The chain joins TRBV5-1 to TRBJ2-5, with D possibly being TRBD2 (6 bases). Deletions cut 0 bases from V and 5 bases from J, with 17 bases between. The germline V gene encodes CDR1 SGHRS and CDR2 YFSETQ. The CDR3 totals 16 residues. As DNA, the CDR3 is TGCGCCAGCAGCTTGGCGGGGATCGGGGGAGGCGAGACCCAGTACTTC. The encoded protein is CASSLAGIGGGETQYF.